Detailed here is one T cell receptor beta chain. Profiling relied on immunoSEQ multiplex PCR, and the TCRdb table lists in-frame clones only, not all of them. The table records around 36,000 clones, approximately 65% of them present only once. Per germline, CDR1 SQVTM and CDR2 ANQGSEA. V lost 6 bases, J lost 7 bases, and 15 bases lay in between. This CDR3 contains 12 residues. This record comes from a study of monozygotic twins with cystic fibrosis. The chain combines TRBV29-1 with TRBJ1-1; D is perhaps TRBD1 (5 bases). The sequencing input was blood. This clonotype was sampled from a girl aged 10-17 years with cystic fibrosis. CDR3 in amino acids: CSVDPGPVEAFF. DNA for the CDR3: TGCAGCGTGGACCCGGGACCGGTTGAAGCTTTCTTT.